The source of this T cell receptor beta chain is a study of shared clonotypes between healthy human individuals. Germline V CDR1 and CDR2: SGHKS, YYEKEE (reference sequence). The length of the CDR3 is 13 residues. V lost 0 bases to trimming and J lost 9 bases, with 12 bases between them. Data came from immunoSEQ multiplex PCR; TCRdb stores just in-frame clones and leaves some out. This table holds about 1.1 million clones, approximately 78% found once. The clonotype originates from a man in his late teens or twenties in good health. Some clones in this sample may be carry-over from other donors' samples. Sequencing input: memory CD4+ T cells from PBMCs. Specified subset: CD45RA-negative fraction. The V gene is TRBV5-5, the J gene TRBJ1-2; D is unresolved. CDR3 nucleotides: TGTGCCAGCAGCTTGGCCGACACGCCGCGCTACACCTTC. This codes for CASSLADTPRYTF. Supplemented by reference TRBV5-5 and TRBJ1-2, the full variable domain reads DAGVTQSPTHLIKTRGQQVTLRCSPISGHKSVSWYQQVLGQGPQFIFQYYEKEERGRGNFPDRFSARQFPNYSSELNVNALLLGDSALYLCASSLADTPRYTFGSGTRLTVV.